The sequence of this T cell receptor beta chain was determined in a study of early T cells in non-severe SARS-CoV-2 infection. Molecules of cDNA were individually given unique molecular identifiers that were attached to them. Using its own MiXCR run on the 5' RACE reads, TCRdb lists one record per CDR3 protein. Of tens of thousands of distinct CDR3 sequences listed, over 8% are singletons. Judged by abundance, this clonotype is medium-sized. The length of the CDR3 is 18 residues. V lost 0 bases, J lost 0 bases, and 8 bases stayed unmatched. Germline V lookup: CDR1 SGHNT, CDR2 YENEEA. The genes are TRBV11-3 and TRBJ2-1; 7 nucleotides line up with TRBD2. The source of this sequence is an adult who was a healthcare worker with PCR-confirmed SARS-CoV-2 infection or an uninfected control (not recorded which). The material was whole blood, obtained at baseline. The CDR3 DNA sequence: TGTGCCAGCAGCTTAGATCAGGGCGGGAGTACCTCCTACAATGAGCAGTTCTTC. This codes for CASSLDQGGSTSYNEQFF.